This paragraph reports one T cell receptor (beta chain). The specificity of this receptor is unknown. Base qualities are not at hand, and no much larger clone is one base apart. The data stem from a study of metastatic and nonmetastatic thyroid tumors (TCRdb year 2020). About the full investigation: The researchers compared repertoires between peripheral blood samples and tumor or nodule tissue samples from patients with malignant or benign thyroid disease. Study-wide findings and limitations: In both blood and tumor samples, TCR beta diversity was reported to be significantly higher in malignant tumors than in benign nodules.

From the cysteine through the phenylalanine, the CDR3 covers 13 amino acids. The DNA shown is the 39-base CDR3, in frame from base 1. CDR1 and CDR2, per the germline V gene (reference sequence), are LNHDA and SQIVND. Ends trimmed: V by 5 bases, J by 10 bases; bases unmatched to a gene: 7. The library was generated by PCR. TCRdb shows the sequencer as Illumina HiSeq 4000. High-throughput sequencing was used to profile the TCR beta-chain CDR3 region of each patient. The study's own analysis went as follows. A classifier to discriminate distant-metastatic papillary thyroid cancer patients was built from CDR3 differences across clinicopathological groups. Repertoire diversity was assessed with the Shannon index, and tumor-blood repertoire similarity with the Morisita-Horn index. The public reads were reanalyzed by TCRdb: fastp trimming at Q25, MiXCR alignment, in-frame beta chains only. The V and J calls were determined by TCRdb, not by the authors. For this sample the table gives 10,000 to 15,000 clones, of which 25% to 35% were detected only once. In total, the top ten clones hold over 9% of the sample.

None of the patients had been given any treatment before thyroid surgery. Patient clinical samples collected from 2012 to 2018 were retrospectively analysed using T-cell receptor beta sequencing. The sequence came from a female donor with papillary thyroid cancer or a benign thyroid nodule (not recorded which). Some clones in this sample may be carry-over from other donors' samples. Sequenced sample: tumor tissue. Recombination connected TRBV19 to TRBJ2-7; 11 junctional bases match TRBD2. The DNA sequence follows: TGTGCCAGTAGTTCCGGGACTAGCGGTAGTCAGTACTTC. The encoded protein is CASSSGTSGSQYF.